A selection of T cell receptor beta chains follows, all from one sample in a study of blood T cell repertoires in COVID-19. Profiling relied on immunoSEQ multiplex PCR, and the TCRdb table lists in-frame clones only, not all of them. The sample consists of hundreds of thousands of clones, 90% of them appearing once. Input material: PBMCs or T cells enriched from blood (not recorded which). These receptor sequences come from a young woman with acute COVID-19. Each CDR3 is given with its conserved first and last residue. The D gene is left open where the match is weak. For some rows the clone size is stated as once, few or many, or as a class when expanded; others skip it.

TRBJ2-7	.	TRBV28	TRBD1	TGTGCCAGCAGCCGTAATGCCGGGACAGGGCACTACGAGCAGTACTTC	CASSRNAGTGHYEQYF
TRBJ2-7	.	TRBV7-3	TRBD1	TGTGCCAGCAGCTTAACCGCAGGGGGCCCCTACGAGCAGTACTTC	CASSLTAGGPYEQYF
TRBJ2-4	.	TRBV27	.	TGTGCCAGCAGTTCAAGGGGCGAAAACATTCAGTACTTC	CASSSRGENIQYF
TRBJ1-3	.	TRBV6-6	.	TGTGCCAGCAGCTCCCGGGGGGAAGCTGGAAACACCATATATTTT	CASSSRGEAGNTIYF
TRBJ2-2	.	TRBV5-8	.	TGTGCCAGCATTCGACAGCGGAACACCGGGGAGCTGTTTTTT	CASIRQRNTGELFF
TRBJ2-5	.	TRBV18	TRBD2	TGTGCCAGCTCACCATTCCCCTTCGGAGCTAGCGGACTACAAGAGACCCAGTACTTC	CASSPFPFGASGLQETQYF
TRBJ2-1	.	TRBV10-1	.	TGCGCCAGCAGTGAGCAGGGGTCGGACAATGAGCAGTTCTTC	CASSEQGSDNEQFF
TRBJ1-1	.	TRBV5-1	.	TGCGCCAGCAGCTATCAGGGAGGTGAAGCTTTCTTT	CASSYQGGEAFF
TRBJ2-7	.	TRBV27	TRBD1	TGTGCCAGCAGTTTATCGGGACAGGGGGCCGACGAGCAGTACTTC	CASSLSGQGADEQYF
TRBJ2-7	.	TRBV7-2	TRBD1	TGTGCCAGCAGCTTACCGGGACAGGGCTACGAGCAGTACTTC	CASSLPGQGYEQYF
TRBJ1-3	.	TRBV7-9	TRBD1	TGTGCCAGCAGATGGGTCTCACAGGGGGCGGAAAACACCATATATTTT	CASRWVSQGAENTIYF
TRBJ1-5	once	TRBV15	TRBD1	TGTGCCACCAGGACAGGGCCACGACCAAGCAATCAGCCCCAGCATTTT	CATRTGPRPSNQPQHF
TRBJ1-3	.	TRBV7-9	.	TGTGCCAGCAGCTCGACAGACTCTGGAAACACCATATATTTT	CASSSTDSGNTIYF
TRBJ2-3	.	TRBV5-1	TRBD2	TGCGCCAGCAGCCCGGGACTAGCGGGAGGGTTTCGCACAGATACGCAGTATTTT	CASSPGLAGGFRTDTQYF
TRBJ2-4	.	TRBV4-3	.	TGCGCCAGCAGCCAAGATAAGCTAGCCAAAAACATTCAGTACTTC	CASSQDKLAKNIQYF
TRBJ2-7	once	TRBV6-2/TRBV6-3	TRBD1	TGTGCCAGCAGTTCGGGACAGGGGCGAACGTCCTCCTACGAGCAGTACTTC	CASSSGQGRTSSYEQYF
TRBJ1-1	.	TRBV19	TRBD1	TGTGCCAGTAGTATGGCGGGGACAGGGGCCACTGAAGCTTTCTTT	CASSMAGTGATEAFF
TRBJ2-7	.	TRBV7-2	TRBD2	TGTGCCAGCAGCTTGACTAGCGGGAGGAGGTACGAGCAGTACTTC	CASSLTSGRRYEQYF
TRBJ1-1	.	TRBV28	TRBD1	TGTGCCAGCAGTTTATTTGGCAGGGGGTCCAGCGCTTTCTTT	CASSLFGRGSSAFF
TRBJ2-1	once	TRBV11-2	TRBD2	TGTGCCAGCAGCTTATCGCTAGCGGGAGTTTACAATGAGCAGTTCTTC	CASSLSLAGVYNEQFF
TRBJ2-2	.	TRBV29-1	TRBD2	TGCAGCGTTGGGGGGTCCCCGGGACTAGCGGAATCTCCTGGCCTCTCGAACACCGGGGAGCTGTTTTTT	CSVGGSPGLAESPGLSNTGELFF
TRBJ2-7	.	TRBV2	.	TGTGCCAGCAGTGTTACAAATCGAGAGCAGTACTTC	CASSVTNREQYF
TRBJ2-1	few	TRBV24-1	.	TGTGCCACCAGTCTGACAGCTAGCAATGAGCAGTTCTTC	CATSLTASNEQFF
TRBJ2-1	.	TRBV10-2	TRBD2	TGCGCCAGCAGTGAGTCCTATCGAGCGGGAGTCTATGAGCAGTTCTTC	CASSESYRAGVYEQFF
TRBJ1-2	.	TRBV29-1	.	TGCAGCGTAGACGGGACAAGTGGCTACACCTTC	CSVDGTSGYTF
TRBJ2-1	.	TRBV5-4	TRBD2	TGTGCCAGCAGCTTGTTCGGCGGGAGATACGAGCAGTTCTTC	CASSLFGGRYEQFF
TRBJ2-1	.	TRBV6-1	TRBD2	TGTGCCAGCAGTGAATTTCCGGGACTAGCGGTCAATGAGCAGTTCTTC	CASSEFPGLAVNEQFF
TRBJ2-5	many	TRBV5-4	TRBD2	TGTGCCAGCAGCTTGCCCGGGAGGGTAGGGGAAGAGACCCAGTACTTC	CASSLPGRVGEETQYF
TRBJ1-1	.	TRBV25-1	.	TGTGCCAGCAGTCCCCAGACGGGAAACACTGAAGCTTTCTTT	CASSPQTGNTEAFF
TRBJ1-6	once	TRBV27	.	TGTGCCAGCAGTTTAGGAGGGACGGATTCACCCCTCCACTTT	CASSLGGTDSPLHF
TRBJ1-2	many	TRBV24-1	TRBD1	TGTGCCACCAGTGAACAACAGGGGGTTGGGGTTCTTGGCTACACCTTC	CATSEQQGVGVLGYTF
TRBJ2-3	.	TRBV24-1	.	TGTGCCACCAGTGATATACAGGATACCCGCACAGATACGCAGTATTTT	CATSDIQDTRTDTQYF
TRBJ1-6	.	TRBV6-4	.	TGTGCCAGTCATCCGACAGCACCTTATTTCTATAATTCACCCCTCCACTTT	CASHPTAPYFYNSPLHF
TRBJ1-4	.	TRBV7-9	.	TGTGCCAGCAGCTTAGCCCAGGGATCGGATGAAAAACTGTTTTTT	CASSLAQGSDEKLFF
TRBJ1-6	.	TRBV2	TRBD1	TGTGCCAGCAGTGATATGGGGACAGTCAATTCACCCCTCCACTTT	CASSDMGTVNSPLHF
TRBJ2-1	.	TRBV19	TRBD2	TGTGCCAGTAGTTTCGCCAGGGGACTAGCGGGAGTCTACAATGAGCAGTTCTTC	CASSFARGLAGVYNEQFF
TRBJ2-3	.	TRBV5-1	TRBD1	TGCGCCAGCAGCTCGGGACAGGGGGCAGATACGCAGTATTTT	CASSSGQGADTQYF
TRBJ1-2	.	TRBV11-2	TRBD1	TGTGCCAGCAGCTTAGTGGGACAGGGAATCTATGGCTACACCTTC	CASSLVGQGIYGYTF
TRBJ2-1	once	TRBV27	.	TGTGCCAGCAGTGACAAAGGCCTTTTGGGTGAGCAGTTCTTC	CASSDKGLLGEQFF
TRBJ2-1	.	TRBV11-1	.	TGTGCCAGCAGCTTAGTAGCCGGACAAGGTGGGTTCTTC	CASSLVAGQGGFF
TRBJ2-7	.	TRBV27	TRBD2	TGTGCCAGCAGAGGACTAGCGGGACGCTCCGGCGAGCAGTACTTC	CASRGLAGRSGEQYF
TRBJ1-2	once	TRBV7-9	.	TGTGCCAGCAGCCCCGGGACACCGTTTTATGGCTACACCTTC	CASSPGTPFYGYTF
TRBJ2-7	.	TRBV5-1	TRBD1	TGCGCCAGCAGCTTCGGGACAGCCAAAACCTACGAGCAGTACTTC	CASSFGTAKTYEQYF
TRBJ2-6	.	TRBV28	.	TGTGCCAGCAGTCTCGATAGCTCTGGGGCCAACGTCCTGACTTTC	CASSLDSSGANVLTF
TRBJ1-6	.	TRBV30	TRBD1	TGTGCCTGGAGTGGGGACAGTATTTATTCACCCCTCCACTTT	CAWSGDSIYSPLHF
TRBJ1-5	.	TRBV2	.	TGTGCCAGCCATAGATATAGCAATCAGCCCCAGCATTTT	CASHRYSNQPQHF
TRBJ2-3	.	TRBV5-5	TRBD2	TGTGCCAGCAGCTTGCTGGCGGGAGGGGGCACAGATACGCAGTATTTT	CASSLLAGGGTDTQYF
TRBJ2-3	.	TRBV20-1	.	TGCAGTGCTAAGTCGGGAGATACGCAGTATTTT	CSAKSGDTQYF
TRBJ2-4	.	TRBV27	TRBD2	TGTGCCAGCAGTTTATCCCTAGCGGGGTCACCCATTCAGTACTTC	CASSLSLAGSPIQYF
TRBJ2-1	.	TRBV14	.	TGTGCCAGCAGCCGGGGCGGCTACAATGAGCAGTTCTTC	CASSRGGYNEQFF
TRBJ1-3	.	TRBV5-1	TRBD1	TGCGCCAGCAGCTTACAGGGGGCTCTTGGAAACACCATATATTTT	CASSLQGALGNTIYF
TRBJ2-3	.	TRBV27	.	TGTGCCAGCAGTTTCGCGACTAGCACAGATACGCAGTATTTT	CASSFATSTDTQYF
TRBJ2-2	.	TRBV14	.	TGTGCCAGCAGCCAAGTATTCAACTCTGGGGAGCTGTTTTTT	CASSQVFNSGELFF